These 18 T cell receptor beta chains came from one sample sequenced in a study of Ad26.COV2.S vaccination and SARS-CoV-2 variants. Treatment meaning: 19 received Ad26.COV2.S at low or high dose, single or two shots; about 5 received placebo; per-sample allocation not given. Vaccine and placebo recipients were sampled on day 63 after the first injection. Profiled with immunoSEQ multiplex PCR; TCRdb holds only in-frame clones, not every one. Among 300,000 to 350,000 clones, around four fifths were seen once, and the ten largest hold 2% to 2.5%. The specimen was peripheral blood, collected in a trial of Ad26.COV2.S vaccine versus placebo. These receptor sequences come from a person between 18 and 65 years old who received the Ad26.COV2.S COVID-19 vaccine or a placebo.

This clone was observed a few times. The J gene is TRBJ1-5, the V gene TRBV6-5; D might be TRBD1 (5 bases). The CDR3 runs to 13 residues. The germline gives CDR1 MNHEY, CDR2 SVGAGI. V was shortened by 5 bases and J by 6 bases, with 11 bases between the two germline ends. CDR3 sequence reads: CASSQGESQPQHF. CDR3 DNA sequence: TGTGCCAGCAGTCAGGGAGAGAGTCAGCCCCAGCATTTT.

The gene calls are TRBV6-5 and TRBJ1-3; the D gene is possibly TRBD1 (5 bases). V lost 4 bases to trimming and J lost 0 bases, with 10 bases between them. Germline V gene data show CDR1 as MNHEY and CDR2 as SVGAGI. CDR3 length: 15 amino acids. The CDR3 DNA is TGTGCCAGCAGTTCACGACAGCACTCTGGAAACACCATATATTTT. It codes for CASSSRQHSGNTIYF.

The gene calls are TRBV5-6 and TRBJ1-5, with 7 bases lining up with TRBD1. V lost 9 bases and J lost 0; bases outside the gene matches: 6. The length of the CDR3 is 14 residues. The germline V gene has CDR1 SGHDT and CDR2 YYEEEE. In DNA, the CDR3 is TGTGCCACAACTTACAGGGGTAGCAATCAGCCCCAGCATTTT. Amino acids: CATTYRGSNQPQHF.

The V and J genes are TRBV2 and TRBJ1-4; 8 bases line up with TRBD1. V lost 4 bases to trimming and J lost 4 bases; unmatched junction nucleotides: 5. This CDR3 comprises 15 residues. Germline V CDR1 and CDR2: SNHLY, FYNNEI. In DNA form, the CDR3 reads TGTGCCAGCAGTGCCAGGACAGGGTTTAATGAAAAACTGTTTTTT. Translated, it gives CASSARTGFNEKLFF.

The chain couples TRBV28 to TRBJ1-2, with D hard to call. Germline assignment: CDR1 MDHEN and CDR2 SYDVKM. The CDR3 is 14 residues long. V was clipped by 7 bases and J by 0 bases, with 12 bases between them. CDR3 protein: CASNPNGANYGYTF. CDR3 DNA sequence: TGTGCCAGCAACCCGAATGGGGCTAACTATGGCTACACCTTC.

V usage is TRBV7-9 and J usage is TRBJ2-7, with D hard to call. V dropped 1 base and J dropped 3 bases, with 16 bases sitting between them. Germline V CDR1 and CDR2: SEHNR, FQNEAQ (reference sequence). This CDR3 comprises 16 residues. This CDR3 reads CASSLVGRPKFYEQYF. For the CDR3, the DNA is TGTGCCAGCAGCTTAGTGGGTCGGCCAAAGTTCTACGAGCAGTACTTC.

V and J are TRBV15 and TRBJ2-7, with D possibly TRBD1 on 6 matching bases. Per germline, CDR1 LNHNV and CDR2 YYDKDF (reference sequence). The CDR3 loop spans 15 amino acids. V lost 4 bases, J lost 2 bases, and 15 bases lay in between. In nucleotides, the CDR3 is TGTGCCACCAGCACCCAGGGGTTGGGGACCTACGAGCAGTACTTC. It specifies CATSTQGLGTYEQYF.

The chain links TRBV6-5 to TRBJ2-3, with 7 bases matching TRBD1. The CDR3 is 15 amino acids. From germline, CDR1 is MNHEY and CDR2 SVGAGI. The J segment lost 2 bases and the V segment lost 6 bases, leaving 8 bases of the junction unmatched. CDR3 loop: CASSATGVVTDTQYF. CDR3 nucleotides: TGTGCCAGCAGCGCCACAGGGGTGGTCACAGATACGCAGTATTTT.

This clone was recorded once. This chain connects TRBV30 to TRBJ1-6, with a tentative D call TRBD1 (6 bases). Germline V CDR1 and CDR2: GTSNPN, SVGIG (reference sequence). The CDR3 totals 13 residues. The chain's CDR3 is CASAGTITSPLHF. CDR3 coding DNA: TGTGCAAGTGCGGGGACAATAACTTCACCCCTCCACTTT.

The chain joins TRBV19 to TRBJ2-1; 10 bases align to TRBD1. The CDR3 has 16 amino acids. J gave up 3 bases and V 5 bases, and 7 bases lay outside the gene matches. From germline, CDR1 is LNHDA and CDR2 SQIVND (reference sequence). The CDR3 nucleotides read TGTGCCAGTAGTGACCGGGACAGGGGTTACTACAATGAGCAGTTCTTC. It is translated as CASSDRDRGYYNEQFF.

The chain links TRBV20-1 to TRBJ2-5; D unclear. Germline CDR1 DFQATT, CDR2 SNEGSKA (reference sequence). CDR3 length: 11 amino acids. V was pared by 6 bases and J by 7 bases, with 12 bases between. In DNA, the CDR3 is TGCAGTGCCTCACCCGAGAGGACCCAGTACTTC. Translating gives CSASPERTQYF.

V gene TRBV27 combines with J gene TRBJ1-5, with D perhaps matching TRBD1 (6 bases). The V end lost 8 bases, the J end lost 3 bases, and 14 bases lay between the germline ends. Germline V gene lookup returns CDR1 MNHEY and CDR2 SMNVEV (reference sequence). CDR3 length equals 14 residues. CDR3 residues: CASPRGSNNQPQHF. CDR3 coding DNA: TGTGCCAGCCCCAGGGGATCTAACAATCAGCCCCAGCATTTT.

There are a few counts of this clone. The chain recombines TRBV4-1 with TRBJ1-1; D gene ambiguous. Germline assignment: CDR1 MGHRA and CDR2 YSYEKL. Between the trimmed V and J ends, which lost 0 bases and 4 bases, there was a span of 12 bases. The CDR3 is 15 amino acids. The CDR3 sequence: CASSQEPLPGTEAFF. The CDR3 nucleotides are TGCGCCAGCAGCCAAGAACCCCTGCCGGGCACTGAAGCTTTCTTT.

The V and J genes are TRBV2 and TRBJ1-2; tentatively, D is TRBD1 (5 bases). The CDR3 extends over 14 amino acids. In germline, CDR1 is SNHLY, CDR2 FYNNEI. V shed 2 bases and J shed 4 bases, with 11 bases lying between them. This CDR3 reads CASSERGRTYGYTF. CDR3 sequence (DNA): TGTGCCAGCAGTGAAAGGGGTCGGACCTATGGCTACACCTTC.

The chain recombines TRBV28 with TRBJ1-1, with TRBD1 as a possible D gene (5 bases). V gave up 7 bases and J gave up 0 bases, with 21 bases separating them. This CDR3 region has 17 residues. CDR1 and CDR2 (germline): MDHEN, SYDVKM. The CDR3: CASTSPPRGTMNTEAFF. The CDR3 nucleotides read TGTGCCAGCACCTCTCCACCTCGGGGGACGATGAACACTGAAGCTTTCTTT.

This clone appeared a few times. The chain joins TRBV6-1 to TRBJ1-2; D not certain. The CDR3 sequence is 14 residues long. V was cut by 0 bases and J by 4 bases, with 9 bases left in between. Germline-derived CDR1 and CDR2 are MNHNS and SASEGT. CDR3 sequence reads: CASSEATPFYGYTF. The CDR3 DNA follows: TGTGCCAGCAGTGAAGCGACACCTTTCTATGGCTACACCTTC.

This sequence joins TRBV20-1 and TRBJ1-4; D not certain. Trimming took 3 bases from V and 2 from J, leaving 10 bases between them. CDR3 length equals 14 residues. Germline CDR1 DFQATT, CDR2 SNEGSKA (reference sequence). The CDR3 DNA sequence: TGCAGTGCTAGTCGAGGGTTCACTAATGAAAAACTGTTTTTT. Protein product: CSASRGFTNEKLFF.

The V gene is TRBV7-2, the J gene TRBJ2-7, with D possibly matching TRBD1 (6 bases). Trimming removed 5 bases at V and 7 bases at J, with 24 bases between. The CDR3 runs 16 residues. Looked up from germline, CDR1 is SGHTA and CDR2 is FQGNSA. CDR3 nucleotides: TGTGCCAGCAGCCCGATCTCCACTAGTTTTCAGGGGGAGCAGTACTTC. Amino acid sequence: CASSPISTSFQGEQYF. Based on the CDR3 plus reference TRBV7-2 and TRBJ2-7, the full variable domain is GAGVSQSPSNKVTEKGKDVELRCDPISGHTALYWYRQSLGQGLEFLIYFQGNSAPDKSGLPSDRFSAERTGGSVSTLTIQRTQQEDSAVYLCASSPISTSFQGEQYFGPGTRLTVT.